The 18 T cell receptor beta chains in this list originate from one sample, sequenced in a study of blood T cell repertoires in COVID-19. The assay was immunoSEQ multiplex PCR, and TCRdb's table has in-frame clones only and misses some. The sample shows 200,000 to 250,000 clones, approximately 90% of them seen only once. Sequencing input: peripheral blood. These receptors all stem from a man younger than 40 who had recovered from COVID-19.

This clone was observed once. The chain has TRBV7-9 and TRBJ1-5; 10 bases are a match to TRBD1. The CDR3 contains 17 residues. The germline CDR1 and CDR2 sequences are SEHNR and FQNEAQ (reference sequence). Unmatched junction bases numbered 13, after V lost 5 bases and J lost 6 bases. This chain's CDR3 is CASSQSWGGQGGQPQHF. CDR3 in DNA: TGTGCCAGCAGCCAAAGCTGGGGTGGACAGGGGGGTCAGCCCCAGCATTTT.

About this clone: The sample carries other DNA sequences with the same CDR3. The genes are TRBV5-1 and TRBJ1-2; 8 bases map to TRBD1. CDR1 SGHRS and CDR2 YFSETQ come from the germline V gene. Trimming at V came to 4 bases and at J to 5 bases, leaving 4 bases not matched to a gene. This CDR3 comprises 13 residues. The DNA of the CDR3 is TGCGCCAGCAGCCCCGGACAGGGATATGGCTACACCTTC. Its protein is CASSPGQGYGYTF.

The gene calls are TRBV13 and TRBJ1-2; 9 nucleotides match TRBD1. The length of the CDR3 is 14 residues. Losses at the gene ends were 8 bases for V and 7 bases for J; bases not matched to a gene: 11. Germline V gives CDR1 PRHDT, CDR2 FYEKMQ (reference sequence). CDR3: CASPRDRAYSGYTF. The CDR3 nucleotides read TGTGCCAGCCCCCGGGACAGGGCGTATAGTGGCTACACCTTC.

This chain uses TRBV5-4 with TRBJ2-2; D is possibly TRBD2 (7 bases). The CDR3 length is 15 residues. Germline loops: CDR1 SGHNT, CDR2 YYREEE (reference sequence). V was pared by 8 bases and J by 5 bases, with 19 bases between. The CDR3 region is CARGRGVQGTGELFF. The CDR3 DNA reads TGTGCCAGGGGGAGGGGTGTACAGGGAACCGGGGAGCTGTTTTTT.

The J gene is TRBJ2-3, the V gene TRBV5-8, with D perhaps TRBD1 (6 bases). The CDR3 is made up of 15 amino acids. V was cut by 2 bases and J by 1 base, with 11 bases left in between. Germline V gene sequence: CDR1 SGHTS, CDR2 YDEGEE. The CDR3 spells CASSFSGVRTDTQYF. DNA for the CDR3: TGTGCCAGCAGCTTTTCAGGGGTGCGCACAGATACGCAGTATTTT.

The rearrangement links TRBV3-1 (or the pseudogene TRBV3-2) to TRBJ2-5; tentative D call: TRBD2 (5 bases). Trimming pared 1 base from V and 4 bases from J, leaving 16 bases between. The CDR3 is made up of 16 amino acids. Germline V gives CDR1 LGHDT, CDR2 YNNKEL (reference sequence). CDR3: CASSQGMWGARETQYF. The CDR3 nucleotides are TGTGCCAGCAGCCAAGGCATGTGGGGAGCTAGAGAGACCCAGTACTTC.

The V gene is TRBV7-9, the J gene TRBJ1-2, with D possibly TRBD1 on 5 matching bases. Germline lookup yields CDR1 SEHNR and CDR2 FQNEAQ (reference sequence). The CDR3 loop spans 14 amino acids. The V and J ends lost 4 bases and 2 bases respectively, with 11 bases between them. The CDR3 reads CASSWTLPNYGYTF. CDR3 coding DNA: TGTGCCAGCAGCTGGACACTTCCCAACTATGGCTACACCTTC. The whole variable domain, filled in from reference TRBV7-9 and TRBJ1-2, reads DTGVSQNPRHKITKRGQNVTFRCDPISEHNRLYWYRQTLGQGPEFLTYFQNEAQLEKSRLLSDRFSAERPKGSFSTLEIQRTEQGDSAMYLCASSWTLPNYGYTFGSGTRLTVV.

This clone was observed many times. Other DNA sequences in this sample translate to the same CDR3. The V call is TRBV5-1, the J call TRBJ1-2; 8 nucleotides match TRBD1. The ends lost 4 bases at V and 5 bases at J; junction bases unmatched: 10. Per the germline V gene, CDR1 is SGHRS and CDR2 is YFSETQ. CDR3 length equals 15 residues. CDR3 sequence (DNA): TGCGCCAGCAGCCCCGCTCAGGGGGCGGGGTATGGCTACACCTTC. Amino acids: CASSPAQGAGYGYTF.

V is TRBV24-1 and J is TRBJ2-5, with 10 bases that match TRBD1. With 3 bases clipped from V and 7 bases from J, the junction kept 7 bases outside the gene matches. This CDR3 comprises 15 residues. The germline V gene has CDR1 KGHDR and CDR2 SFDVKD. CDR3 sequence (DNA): TGTGCCACCAGTGATCCCGGGACAGGGGCTGCGACCCAGTACTTC. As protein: CATSDPGTGAATQYF.

As DNA, the CDR3 is TGTGCCAGCAGTAGTGGGACAGGTGATGCTTCGCAGAACTATGGCTACACCTTC. The encoded protein is CASSSGTGDASQNYGYTF. The gene calls are TRBV28 and TRBJ1-2, with 8 bases matching TRBD1. Germline lookup yields CDR1 MDHEN and CDR2 SYDVKM. V lost 5 bases to trimming and J lost 2 bases; unmatched junction nucleotides: 16. The CDR3 loop spans 18 amino acids.

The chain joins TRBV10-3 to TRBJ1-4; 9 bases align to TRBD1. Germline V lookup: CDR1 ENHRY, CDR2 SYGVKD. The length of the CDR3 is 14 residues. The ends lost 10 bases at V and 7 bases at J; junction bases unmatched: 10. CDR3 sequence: CATLGDRDGEKLFF. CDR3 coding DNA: TGTGCCACCCTAGGGGACAGGGACGGTGAAAAACTGTTTTTT.

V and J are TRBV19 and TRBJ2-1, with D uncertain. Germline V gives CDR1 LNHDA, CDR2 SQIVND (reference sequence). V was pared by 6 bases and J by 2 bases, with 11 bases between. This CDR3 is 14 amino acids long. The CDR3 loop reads CASRGRQTYNEQFF. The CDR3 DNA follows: TGTGCCAGTAGGGGCCGGCAGACCTACAATGAGCAGTTCTTC.

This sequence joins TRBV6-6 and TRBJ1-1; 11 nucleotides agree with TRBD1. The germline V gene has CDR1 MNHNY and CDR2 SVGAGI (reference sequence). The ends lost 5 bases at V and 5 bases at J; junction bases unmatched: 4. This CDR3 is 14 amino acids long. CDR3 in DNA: TGTGCCAGCAGTGGACAGGGGGCGGGGACTGAAGCTTTCTTT. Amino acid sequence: CASSGQGAGTEAFF.

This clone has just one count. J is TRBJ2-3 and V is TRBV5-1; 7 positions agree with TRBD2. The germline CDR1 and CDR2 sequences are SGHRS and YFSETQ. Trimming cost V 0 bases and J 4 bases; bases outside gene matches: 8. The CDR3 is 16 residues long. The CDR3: CASSLESKRGADTQYF. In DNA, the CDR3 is TGCGCCAGCAGCTTGGAAAGTAAGCGGGGCGCAGATACGCAGTATTTT.

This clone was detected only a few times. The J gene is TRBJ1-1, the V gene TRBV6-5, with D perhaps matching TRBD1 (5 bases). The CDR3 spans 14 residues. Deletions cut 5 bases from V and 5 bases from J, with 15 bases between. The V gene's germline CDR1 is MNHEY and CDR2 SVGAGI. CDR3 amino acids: CASSHDSRGTEAFF. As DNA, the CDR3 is TGTGCCAGCAGTCACGACAGCCGGGGGACTGAAGCTTTCTTT.

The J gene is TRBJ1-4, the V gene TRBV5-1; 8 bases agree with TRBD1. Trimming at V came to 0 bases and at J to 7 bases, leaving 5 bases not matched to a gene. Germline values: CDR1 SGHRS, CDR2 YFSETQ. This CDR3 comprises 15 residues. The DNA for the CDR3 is TGCGCCAGCAGCTTGGATGGACAGGGCCGTGAAAAACTGTTTTTT. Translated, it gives CASSLDGQGREKLFF.

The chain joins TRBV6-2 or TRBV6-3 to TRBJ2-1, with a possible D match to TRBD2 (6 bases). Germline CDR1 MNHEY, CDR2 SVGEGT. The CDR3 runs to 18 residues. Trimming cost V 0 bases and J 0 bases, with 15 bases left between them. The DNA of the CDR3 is TGTGCCAGCAGTTACTCGGTCTCCGGGGGACCCTCCTACAATGAGCAGTTCTTC. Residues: CASSYSVSGGPSYNEQFF.

In nucleotides, the CDR3 is TGTGCCAGCAGTTTCAGAAACACCATATATTTT. It encodes CASSFRNTIYF. The chain couples TRBV12-3 or TRBV12-4 to TRBJ1-3; the D is unclear. The CDR3 is made up of 11 amino acids. Trimming took off 3 bases at V and 5 bases at J, with 2 bases between the two ends.